This section outlines one T cell receptor beta chain sequence together with its context. Its antigen is unknown. This record belongs to a study of T-cell reconstitution after alpha-beta-depleted transplantation in children. Preparing the TCRbeta library involved the use of unique molecular identifiers. TCRdb ran MiXCR on the PCR reads and lists one entry per CDR3 protein. Altogether 98,000 or so distinct CDR3 sequences are present, about a quarter being singletons, with the ten largest covering roughly 23%. Study-wide results and limits: After one year, T-cell counts and TCRbeta diversity mostly came from new T cells. Expanded clones from the graft, numbering several hundred, reportedly supplied alpha-beta T cells about two months after transplant.

The germline V gene encodes CDR1 LNHNV and CDR2 YYDKDF (reference sequence). Trimming removed 1 base from V and 4 bases from J, with 4 bases in between. This CDR3 has 12 amino acids. The sample in question was PBMCs, obtained before TCRalphabeta/CD19-depleted stem cell transplant. The rearrangement joins TRBV15 to TRBJ2-5; D not resolved. The sequence came from a boy aged 2 to 10 with acute lymphoblastic leukemia, due to receive a stem cell transplant. The DNA of the CDR3 is TGTGCCACCAGCAGAGGCTTAGAGACCCAGTACTTC. This encodes CATSRGLETQYF.